These 14 T cell receptor beta chains share one sample of origin, sequenced in a study of technical replicates of blood from four donors. Libraries were prepared by immunoSEQ multiplex PCR; TCRdb keeps only in-frame clonotypes and omits some of them. Among about 73,000 clones listed, roughly 93% were seen once. Material: T cells isolated from PBMCs. Receptors originate from a human donor in good health.

This sequence joins TRBV27 and TRBJ2-7; no firm D call. Germline V lookup: CDR1 MNHEY, CDR2 SMNVEV (reference sequence). With 0 bases removed from V and 2 bases from J, the gap between germline ends came to 5 bases. CDR3 length: 13 amino acids. For the CDR3, the DNA is TGTGCCAGCAGTTTATCGCCTACCTACGAGCAGTACTTC. Residues: CASSLSPTYEQYF.

The chain uses TRBV29-1 and TRBJ2-7; the D gene is possibly TRBD2 (6 bases). The V gene's germline CDR1 is SQVTM and CDR2 ANQGSEA. V was clipped by 5 bases and J by 6 bases, with 17 bases between them. The CDR3 has 13 residues. The CDR3 spells CSVRAGGTREQYF. The DNA of the CDR3 is TGCAGCGTTCGCGCCGGAGGGACGCGCGAGCAGTACTTC.

V and J are TRBV11-2 and TRBJ1-5; tentatively, D is TRBD1 (6 bases). Germline V gene lookup returns CDR1 SGHAT and CDR2 FQNNGV. The CDR3 runs to 15 residues. V gave up 7 bases and J gave up 3 bases, with 16 bases separating them. CDR3 protein: CASTRGGRLNQPQHF. CDR3 nucleotide sequence: TGTGCCAGCACTCGGGGGGGCAGACTCAATCAGCCCCAGCATTTT.

The chain is built from TRBV6-5 and TRBJ2-3, with TRBD1 matching over 7 bases. Germline V lookup: CDR1 MNHEY, CDR2 SVGAGI. The CDR3 has 15 residues. With 6 bases clipped from V and 0 bases from J, the junction kept 6 bases outside the gene matches. Here the CDR3 reads CASSPTGTSTDTQYF. Written as DNA, the CDR3 is TGTGCCAGCAGCCCGACAGGGACGAGCACAGATACGCAGTATTTT.

The CDR3 loop is CASSQTGTGLSSPLHF. The CDR3 coding sequence is TGCGCCAGCAGCCAGACCGGGACAGGCCTTTCTTCACCCCTCCACTTT. This rearrangement joins TRBV4-1 to TRBJ1-6; 8 bases map to TRBD1. Germline V CDR1 and CDR2: MGHRA, YSYEKL. V gave up 3 bases and J gave up 9 bases; unmatched junction bases: 10. The CDR3 is made up of 16 amino acids.

This clone was recorded only once. The chain links TRBV15 to TRBJ1-1, with TRBD1 as a possible D gene (6 bases). The CDR3 is 16 amino acids. Germline V gene sequence: CDR1 LNHNV, CDR2 YYDKDF (reference sequence). Trimming took off 0 bases at V and 0 bases at J, with 11 bases between the two ends. CDR3 in DNA: TGTGCCACCAGCAGAGATAGGGACATTATGAACACTGAAGCTTTCTTT. Protein sequence: CATSRDRDIMNTEAFF.

The CDR3 protein is CASSLSETSGRIVAGELFF. The DNA for the CDR3 is TGTGCCAGCAGTTTGAGTGAGACTAGCGGGAGGATAGTAGCCGGGGAGCTGTTTTTT. The chain joins TRBV28 to TRBJ2-2, with 13 bases matching TRBD2. The CDR3 is 19 amino acids. CDR1 MDHEN and CDR2 SYDVKM come from the germline V gene. With V trimmed by 3 bases and J by 6 bases, 13 bases remained unmatched. The full variable domain, with the rest looked up from reference TRBV28 and TRBJ2-2, is DVKVTQSSRYLVKRTGEKVFLECVQDMDHENMFWYRQDPGLGLRLIYFSYDVKMKEKGDIPEGYSVSREKKERFSLILESASTNQTSMYLCASSLSETSGRIVAGELFFGEGSRLTVL.

The chain recombines TRBV6-5 with TRBJ2-5, with TRBD1 identical over 9 bases. V lost 2 bases and J lost 5; bases outside the gene matches: 3. This CDR3 spans 14 amino acids. Per the germline V gene, CDR1 is MNHEY and CDR2 is SVGAGI. CDR3: CASSYGTGRETQYF. The CDR3 DNA sequence: TGTGCCAGCAGTTACGGGACAGGGCGGGAGACCCAGTACTTC.

The chain couples TRBV6-1 to TRBJ2-1; unclear D gene. Per germline, CDR1 MNHNS and CDR2 SASEGT. Trimming left V 2 bases short and J 3 bases short, with 8 bases between. The CDR3 is made up of 14 amino acids. The DNA for the CDR3 is TGTGCCAGCAGTGAAATTCCCTACTACAATGAGCAGTTCTTC. Translated, it gives CASSEIPYYNEQFF.

The J gene is TRBJ2-5, the V gene TRBV5-1; TRBD1 matches 9 bases. Losses at the gene ends were 4 bases for V and 5 bases for J; bases not matched to a gene: 6. The CDR3 sequence is 14 residues long. Germline lookup yields CDR1 SGHRS and CDR2 YFSETQ. The CDR3 nucleotides are TGCGCCAGCAGCCTACAGGGGGCAGCGGAGACCCAGTACTTC. Translating gives CASSLQGAAETQYF. The entire variable domain, with the rest obtained from reference TRBV5-1 and TRBJ2-5, is as follows: KAGVTQTPRYLIKTRGQQVTLSCSPISGHRSVSWYQQTPGQGLQFLFEYFSETQRNKGNFPGRFSGRQFSNSRSEMNVSTLELGDSALYLCASSLQGAAETQYFGPGTRLLVL.

V and J are TRBV15 and TRBJ2-7, with D perhaps matching TRBD2 (6 bases). Germline V gives CDR1 LNHNV, CDR2 YYDKDF (reference sequence). Trimming took 3 bases from V and 6 from J, leaving 12 bases between them. The CDR3 runs 13 residues. The CDR3 region has the DNA TGTGCCACCAGCAGGGGGCCTAGCGCCGAGCAGTACTTC. Translating gives CATSRGPSAEQYF.

The chain combines TRBV7-9 with TRBJ2-3, with 7 nucleotides matching TRBD1. Trimming removed 5 bases from V and 10 bases from J; junction bases left unmatched: 6. Germline values: CDR1 SEHNR, CDR2 FQNEAQ (reference sequence). The CDR3 sequence is 12 residues long. This chain's CDR3 is CASSPTQGAQYF. For the CDR3, the DNA is TGTGCCAGCAGCCCAACCCAGGGGGCGCAGTATTTT. The full variable domain, with the rest looked up from reference TRBV7-9 and TRBJ2-3, is DTGVSQNPRHKITKRGQNVTFRCDPISEHNRLYWYRQTLGQGPEFLTYFQNEAQLEKSRLLSDRFSAERPKGSFSTLEIQRTEQGDSAMYLCASSPTQGAQYFGPGTRLTVL.

The chain is built from TRBV5-1 and TRBJ2-5; tentative D call: TRBD2 (6 bases). The CDR3 totals 15 residues. Between the trimmed V and J ends, which lost 0 bases and 5 bases, there was a span of 14 bases. From germline, CDR1 is SGHRS and CDR2 YFSETQ. The CDR3, as DNA: TGCGCCAGCAGCTTGGCCGAAGGGGCGGGGGAGACCCAGTACTTC. Amino acids: CASSLAEGAGETQYF.

This clone was counted once. This chain connects TRBV11-2 to TRBJ2-6, with D possibly TRBD2 on 7 matching bases. The length of the CDR3 is 18 residues. V shed 2 bases and J shed 4 bases, with 18 bases lying between them. Germline V gives CDR1 SGHAT, CDR2 FQNNGV. CDR3 in DNA: TGTGCCAGCAGCTTACGCGGGGGCCCGGATTGGGGGGCCAACGTCCTGACTTTC. Translating it yields CASSLRGGPDWGANVLTF. The full variable domain, with the rest looked up from reference TRBV11-2 and TRBJ2-6, is EAGVAQSPRYKIIEKRQSVAFWCNPISGHATLYWYQQILGQGPKLLIQFQNNGVVDDSQLPKDRFSAERLKGVDSTLKIQPAKLEDSAVYLCASSLRGGPDWGANVLTFGAGSRLTVL.